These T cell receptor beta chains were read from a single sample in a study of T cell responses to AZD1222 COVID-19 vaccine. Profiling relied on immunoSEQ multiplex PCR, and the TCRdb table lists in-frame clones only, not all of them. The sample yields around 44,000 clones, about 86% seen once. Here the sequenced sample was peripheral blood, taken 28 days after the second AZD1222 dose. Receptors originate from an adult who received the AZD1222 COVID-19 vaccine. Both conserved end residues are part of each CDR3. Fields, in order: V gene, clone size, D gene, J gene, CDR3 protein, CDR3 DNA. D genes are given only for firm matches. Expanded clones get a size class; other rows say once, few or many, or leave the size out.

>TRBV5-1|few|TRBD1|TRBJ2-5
CASSGRPGQLQETQYF
TGCGCCAGCAGCGGGAGACCGGGACAGTTACAAGAGACCCAGTACTTC
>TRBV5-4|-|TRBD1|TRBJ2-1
CASRQQTGNNEQFF
TGTGCCAGCAGGCAACAGACAGGGAACAATGAGCAGTTCTTC
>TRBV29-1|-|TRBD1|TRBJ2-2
CSVELGTWTGDGELFF
TGCAGCGTTGAATTGGGAACCTGGACAGGGGACGGGGAGCTGTTTTTT
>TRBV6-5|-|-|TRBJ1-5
CASKGPAGQPQHF
TGTGCCAGCAAGGGACCGGCGGGGCAGCCCCAGCATTTT
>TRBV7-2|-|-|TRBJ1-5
CASSRGGGSGNQPQHF
TGTGCCAGCAGCCGCGGCGGGGGCTCTGGCAATCAGCCCCAGCATTTT
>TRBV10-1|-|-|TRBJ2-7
CASTGAEGEQYF
TGCGCCAGCACCGGGGCTGAGGGCGAGCAGTACTTC
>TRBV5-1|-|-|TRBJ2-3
CASSLDFLPGLSTDTQYF
TGCGCCAGCAGCTTGGATTTCCTCCCAGGGTTGAGCACAGATACGCAGTATTTT
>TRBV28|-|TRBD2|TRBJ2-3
CASSHASGPSTDTQYF
TGTGCCAGCAGTCACGCTAGCGGCCCTAGCACAGATACGCAGTATTTT
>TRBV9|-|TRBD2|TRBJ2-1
CASSTLGGSSYNEQFF
TGTGCCAGCAGCACTTTGGGCGGGAGCTCCTACAATGAGCAGTTCTTC
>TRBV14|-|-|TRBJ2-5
CASSHFAGTGEETQYF
TGTGCCAGCAGCCATTTTGCCGGGACCGGGGAAGAGACCCAGTACTTC
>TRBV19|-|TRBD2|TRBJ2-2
CASSQSGRGTGELFF
TGTGCCAGTAGTCAAAGCGGGAGAGGTACCGGGGAGCTGTTTTTT
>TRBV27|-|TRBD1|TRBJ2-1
CASSLNAGGSFNEQFF
TGTGCCAGCAGTTTAAACGCAGGGGGCTCCTTCAATGAGCAGTTCTTC
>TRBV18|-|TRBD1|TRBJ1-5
CASSPGRQGDQPQHF
TGTGCCAGCTCACCAGGGCGACAGGGGGATCAGCCCCAGCATTTT
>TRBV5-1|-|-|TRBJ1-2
CASSLVGDGYGYTF
TGCGCCAGCAGCTTGGTAGGGGACGGCTATGGCTACACCTTC
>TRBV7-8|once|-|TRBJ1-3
CASSLGRLDSGNTIYF
TGTGCCAGCAGCTTAGGTCGCCTTGACTCTGGAAACACCATATATTTT
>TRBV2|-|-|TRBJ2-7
CASSEPDSYEQYF
TGTGCCAGCAGTGAACCAGACTCCTACGAGCAGTACTTC
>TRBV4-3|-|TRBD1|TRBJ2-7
CASSQDRGDYEQYF
TGCGCCAGCAGCCAGGACAGGGGGGACTACGAGCAGTACTTC
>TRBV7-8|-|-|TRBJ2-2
CASSRAGFTGELFF
TGTGCCAGCAGCCGGGCGGGGTTCACCGGGGAGCTGTTTTTT
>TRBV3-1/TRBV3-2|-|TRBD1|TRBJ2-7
CASSQHAATGGEQYF
TGTGCCAGCAGCCAACACGCGGCGACAGGGGGCGAGCAGTACTTC
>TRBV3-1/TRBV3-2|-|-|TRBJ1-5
CASSPSRANQPQHF
TGTGCCAGCAGCCCCTCTAGGGCCAATCAGCCCCAGCATTTT
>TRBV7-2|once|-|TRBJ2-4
CASSLVQGAAKNIQYF
TGTGCCAGCAGCCTCGTACAGGGAGCAGCCAAAAACATTCAGTACTTC
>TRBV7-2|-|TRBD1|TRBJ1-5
CASSGPGQVGQPQHF
TGTGCCAGCAGCGGCCCCGGACAGGTCGGTCAGCCCCAGCATTTT
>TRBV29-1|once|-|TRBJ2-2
CSVEMGTGELFF
TGCAGCGTTGAGATGGGCACCGGGGAGCTGTTTTTT
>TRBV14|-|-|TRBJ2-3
CASSQVGRFSTDTQYF
TGTGCCAGCAGCCAAGTTGGGCGTTTTAGCACAGATACGCAGTATTTT
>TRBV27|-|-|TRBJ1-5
CASSFVQSKHPHQPQHF
TGTGCCAGCAGTTTCGTACAATCTAAACACCCTCACCAGCCCCAGCATTTT
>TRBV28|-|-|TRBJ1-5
CASSLWGEGNQPQHF
TGTGCCAGCAGTTTATGGGGGGAGGGCAATCAGCCCCAGCATTTT
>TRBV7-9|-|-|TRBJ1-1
CASSAQGLNTEAFF
TGTGCCAGCAGCGCACAGGGTCTGAACACTGAAGCTTTCTTT
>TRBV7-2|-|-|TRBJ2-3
CASSPTAGDTQYF
TGTGCCAGCAGCCCGACGGCGGGCGATACGCAGTATTTT
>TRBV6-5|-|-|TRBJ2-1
CASRGTAYNEQFF
TGTGCCAGCAGGGGGACGGCCTACAATGAGCAGTTCTTC
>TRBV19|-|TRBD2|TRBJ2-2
CASWTSGRTGELFF
TGTGCCAGCTGGACTAGCGGGAGAACCGGGGAGCTGTTTTTT
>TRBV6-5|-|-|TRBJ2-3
CASERSKEDTQYF
TGTGCCAGCGAGCGCAGTAAAGAAGATACGCAGTATTTT
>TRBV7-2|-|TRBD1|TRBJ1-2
CASSLTGSGYTF
TGTGCCAGCAGCCTGACAGGGTCTGGCTACACCTTC
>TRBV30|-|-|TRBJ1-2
CAWSGPEGFNNYGYTF
TGTGCCTGGAGTGGCCCGGAGGGATTTAATAACTATGGCTACACCTTC
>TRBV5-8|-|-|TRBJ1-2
CASSVLNNYGYTF
TGTGCCAGCAGCGTGTTGAATAACTATGGCTACACCTTC
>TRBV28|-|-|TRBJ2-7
CASSERGGDTYSYEQYF
TGTGCCAGCAGTGAACGGGGTGGGGACACCTACTCCTACGAGCAGTACTTC
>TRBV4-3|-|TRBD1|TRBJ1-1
CASSQDRMTGGNTEAFF
TGCGCCAGCAGCCAAGATCGGATGACAGGGGGGAACACTGAAGCTTTCTTT
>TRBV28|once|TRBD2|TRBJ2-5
CASSNRLAVNQETQYF
TGTGCCAGCAGTAACAGACTAGCGGTAAACCAAGAGACCCAGTACTTC
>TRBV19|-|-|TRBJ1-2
CASSSHRAPNYGYTF
TGTGCCAGTAGTTCCCACAGGGCCCCTAACTATGGCTACACCTTC
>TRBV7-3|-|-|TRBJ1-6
CASSSAGGSPLHF
TGTGCCAGCAGCTCCGCCGGGGGTTCACCCCTCCACTTT
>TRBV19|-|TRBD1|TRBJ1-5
CASSLQGMVASNQPQHF
TGTGCCAGTAGTCTACAGGGGATGGTGGCCAGCAATCAGCCCCAGCATTTT